The clone carrying this T cell receptor beta chain has ten or more counts. With TRAV- and TRBV-specific primers, first-strand cDNA was made, covering the alpha and beta chains. Amplification, which lasted around 20 PCR cycles, used a constant-region primer and V-primer adapter to amplify TCRs. TCRdb re-analysed the reads in MiXCR, keeping a single row per CDR3 protein. The data contain under 95,000 distinct CDR3 sequences, 15% to 20% of them singletons. The time point is: before trial treatment. Patients qualified if they had advanced solid tumors that lacked tumor-infiltrating lymphocytes. This entry belongs to a study of low-dose radiotherapy and immunotherapy resistance in tumors. V lost 6 bases and J lost 3; bases outside the gene matches: 4. The CDR3 is 14 residues long.

Sequences were derived from PBMCs, sampled before treatment. The TCR was taken from a male donor with prostate cancer. The chain has TRBV12-3 or TRBV12-4 and TRBJ2-3; 9 bases align to TRBD1. CDR3 nucleotide sequence: TGTGCCAGCAGCCCCGGGACAGGGACAGATACGCAGTATTTT. Translated, it gives CASSPGTGTDTQYF.